This TCR beta chain was documented in a study of Graves' ophthalmopathy and Graves' hyperthyroidism. RNA transcripts provided the template for amplifying TCR beta CDR3 regions. The first-round RT-PCR employed HTBI primers together with the Qiagen OneStep RT-PCR kit. A multiplex PCR was then performed as the second round. Each CDR3 protein gets one entry after TCRdb re-called the multiplex PCR reads with MiXCR. Of 360,000 or so distinct CDR3 sequences detected, around 19% appear once; the ten largest clones hold roughly 1.5%. This clonotype was counted only a few times. There are 12 residues in the CDR3. V was trimmed by 10 bases and J by 4 bases, leaving 11 bases between them.

The sequence was collected from a woman under 30 with Graves' ophthalmopathy. This sequence joins TRBV12-3 or TRBV12-4 and TRBJ1-5; D is perhaps TRBD1 (5 bases). What was sequenced was peripheral blood. CDR3 in DNA: TGTGCCACCGGGACCGTGAATCAGCCCCAGCATTTT. Translated, it gives CATGTVNQPQHF.